The 20 T cell receptor beta chains below were found in one sample sequenced in a study of regulatory T cells in long-lasting Graves disease. Library construction for TCR beta used iRepertoire HTBI primers and Arm-PCR of CDR3 regions. TCRdb ran MiXCR on the multiplex PCR reads and lists one entry per CDR3 protein. The data hold 400,000 to 500,000 distinct CDR3 sequences, with around 15% observed a single time. The time point is: newly diagnosed GD, antithyroid drugs for less than 3 months. The authors made the TCR library using RNA they extracted from PBMCs. The same data also went into a second study, on T cells in Graves' hyperthyroidism and ophthalmopathy.

This specimen was peripheral blood mononuclear cells (PBMCs), taken at new diagnosis, from a patient treated with antithyroid drugs. The receptor set was obtained from a woman aged 45-60 years with Graves disease.

This clonotype was seen many times. The chain has TRBV5-1 and TRBJ2-2, with 7 bases matching TRBD2. Looked up from germline, CDR1 is SGHRS and CDR2 is YFSETQ. The CDR3 has 16 residues. The V segment lost 4 bases and the J segment 1 base; nucleotides outside the gene matches: 7. The CDR3 here is CASSVQGTKNTGELFF. The DNA for the CDR3 is TGCGCCAGCAGCGTTCAAGGGACTAAGAACACCGGGGAGCTGTTTTTT.

This clonotype was detected many times. Its ends do not fully match the called genes, so a read error is possible. The rearrangement joins TRBV3-1 to TRBJ2-3, with 11 bases matching TRBD2. There are 15 residues in the CDR3. Germline V lookup: CDR1 LGHDT, CDR2 YNNKEL (reference sequence). The CDR3 DNA follows: TGTGCCAGCAGTCAAGGACTAGCGGGTACAGATACGCAGTATTTT. Its translation is CASSQGLAGTDTQYF.

Many counts were recorded for this clonotype. The chain has TRBV2 and TRBJ2-6; 8 bases are shared with TRBD2. The CDR3 spans 19 residues. The J segment lost 0 bases and the V segment lost 7 bases, leaving 14 bases of the junction unmatched. CDR1 SNHLY and CDR2 FYNNEI come from the germline V gene. This CDR3 reads CASNVDDSGIHSGANVLTF. The CDR3 nucleotides read TGTGCCAGCAATGTCGACGATAGCGGGATACACTCTGGGGCCAACGTCCTGACTTTC. The full variable domain, completed using reference TRBV2 and TRBJ2-6, is EPEVTQTPSHQVTQMGQEVILRCVPISNHLYFYWYRQILGQKVEFLVSFYNNEISEKSEIFDDQFSVERPDGSNFTLKIRSTKLEDSAMYFCASNVDDSGIHSGANVLTFGAGSRLTVL.

Turning to this clonotype: A much larger clonotype is one base distant, so this may be a read error. The chain uses TRBV20-1 and TRBJ2-1; D gene ambiguous. The J call may be incorrect, as the DNA end agrees better with TRBJ2-7. Germline values: CDR1 DFQATT, CDR2 SNEGSKA (reference sequence). The CDR3 spans 12 residues. The CDR3 sequence is CSARDDFNEQYF. The CDR3 DNA follows: TGCAGTGCTAGAGATGACTTCAATGAGCAGTACTTC.

This clonotype appeared many times. The chain recombines TRBV7-2 with TRBJ2-1, with 10 positions matching TRBD2. The CDR3 spans 17 residues. The germline V gene encodes CDR1 SGHTA and CDR2 FQGNSA. The trim removed 4 bases at V and 7 bases at J, leaving 13 bases unmatched. The CDR3 loop reads CASSYQAGGLTGNEQFF. The DNA of the CDR3 is TGTGCCAGCAGCTATCAAGCGGGAGGGCTAACGGGGAATGAGCAGTTCTTC.

V is TRBV5-4 and J is TRBJ2-5, with TRBD1 matching over 8 bases. J lost 0 bases, V lost 5 bases, and 6 bases had no gene match. The CDR3 sequence is 15 residues long. Per germline, CDR1 SGHNT and CDR2 YYREEE (reference sequence). The CDR3 spells CASRPGGVDQETQYF. Here the CDR3 DNA reads TGTGCCAGCAGGCCAGGGGGCGTAGACCAAGAGACCCAGTACTTC.

This clonotype showed up many times. The CDR3: CASSYSKGRDRDRYGYTF. CDR3 sequence (DNA): TGTGCCAGCAGTTACTCGAAGGGACGGGACAGGGATCGCTATGGCTACACCTTC. The chain links TRBV6-5 to TRBJ1-2; 9 bases line up with TRBD1. J lost 4 bases, V lost 0 bases, and 12 bases had no gene match. Germline V gene lookup returns CDR1 MNHEY and CDR2 SVGAGI. The CDR3 runs 18 residues.

This clonotype was counted at least ten times. CDR3 sequence reads: CASSGQLAGTGELFF. In DNA, the CDR3 is TGCGCCAGCAGCGGGCAACTAGCAGGCACCGGGGAGCTGTTTTTT. J is TRBJ2-2 and V is TRBV5-1, with a weak D call TRBD2 (6 bases). This CDR3 has 15 amino acids. The V gene lost 4 bases and the J gene lost 4 bases, with 14 bases spanning the gap. Per the germline V gene, CDR1 is SGHRS and CDR2 is YFSETQ.

In its sample, this clonotype was seen a few times. A much larger clone differs from this one at a single base, so this may be a read error. The chain is built from TRBV6-5 and TRBJ2-2; 13 bases fit TRBD2. CDR1 and CDR2 (germline): MNHEY, SVGAGI. The CDR3 extends over 18 amino acids. The CDR3 DNA follows: TGTGCCAACAGTTCCCAATCCGGGACTAGCGGGATTACCGGGGAGCTGTTTTTT. Residues: CANSSQSGTSGITGELFF.

At least ten counts were recorded for this clonotype. The chain is built from TRBV5-1 and TRBJ2-2, with 8 bases fitting TRBD1. In germline, CDR1 is SGHRS, CDR2 YFSETQ. The length of the CDR3 is 13 residues. V gave up 5 bases and J gave up 5 bases; unmatched junction bases: 2. The CDR3 reads CASRTGETGELFF. In DNA, the CDR3 is TGCGCCAGCAGGACAGGGGAAACCGGGGAGCTGTTTTTT.

This clonotype was recorded many times. V is TRBV5-6 and J is TRBJ1-1; possible D gene TRBD1, 5 bases. The CDR3 consists of 15 residues. V dropped 0 bases and J dropped 2 bases, with 11 bases sitting between them. Germline V gene sequence: CDR1 SGHDT, CDR2 YYEEEE. The CDR3 here is CASSLEQAVNTEAFF. Here the CDR3 DNA reads TGTGCCAGCAGCTTGGAACAGGCCGTAAACACTGAAGCTTTCTTT.

The rearrangement uses TRBV7-9 and TRBJ2-5; D might be TRBD1 (5 bases). Germline values: CDR1 SEHNR, CDR2 FQNEAQ (reference sequence). The CDR3 is 16 residues long. The V end lost 1 base, the J end lost 2 bases, and 14 bases lay between the germline ends. The CDR3 loop is CASSLGLAGWQETQYF. CDR3 sequence (DNA): TGTGCCAGCAGCTTAGGTTTGGCAGGGTGGCAAGAGACCCAGTACTTC.

The gene calls are TRBV18 and TRBJ2-5; 7 nucleotides agree with TRBD2. V shed 0 bases and J 3 bases; nucleotides not matched to a gene: 7. The CDR3 runs 16 residues. CDR1 and CDR2 from the germline V gene are KGHSH and LQKENI. CDR3 protein: CASSPPSSGQKETQYF. The CDR3 region has the DNA TGTGCCAGCTCACCACCGTCTAGCGGCCAAAAAGAGACCCAGTACTTC.

The gene calls are TRBV7-9 and TRBJ2-3; 9 bases map to TRBD2. Germline V gene lookup returns CDR1 SEHNR and CDR2 FQNEAQ (reference sequence). The J segment lost 0 bases and the V segment lost 5 bases, leaving 9 bases of the junction unmatched. The CDR3 is 17 amino acids. This CDR3 reads CASSGRTSATSTDTQYF. CDR3 sequence (DNA): TGTGCCAGCAGCGGCCGGACTAGCGCAACTAGCACAGATACGCAGTATTTT.

This clonotype showed up many times. This rearrangement joins TRBV28 to TRBJ2-3, with D unresolved. The CDR3 extends over 13 amino acids. Per germline, CDR1 MDHEN and CDR2 SYDVKM. The CDR3: CATEGSLADTQYF. CDR3 bases: TGTGCTACGGAAGGGTCATTGGCAGATACGCAGTATTTT.

This rearrangement joins TRBV3-1 to TRBJ2-7; maybe TRBD1 (5 bases). The V gene lost 4 bases and the J gene lost 2 bases, with 12 bases spanning the gap. The CDR3 has 14 residues. Germline V gives CDR1 LGHDT, CDR2 YNNKEL (reference sequence). The CDR3 sequence: CASSPPAGPYEQYF. In DNA form, the CDR3 reads TGTGCCAGCAGCCCTCCGGCAGGGCCCTACGAGCAGTACTTC.

This clonotype was seen only a few times. The CDR3 does not end in the conserved phenylalanine or tryptophan, so this is likely a read error. The limits of the CDR3 on the DNA are not certain, so only TCRdb's listed CDR3 is given. The chain employs TRBV20-1 and TRBJ2-5; the table's D call, TRBD1, has no DNA check behind it. Germline CDR1 is DFQATT and CDR2 is SNEGSKA (reference sequence). Including both end residues, the CDR3 is 16 amino acids long. The CDR3 loop is CSARDLSRVDGETQYV.

This clonotype was observed at least ten times. The chain uses TRBV28 and TRBJ2-7, with 7 bases aligning to TRBD1. The CDR3 has 15 residues. With 8 bases clipped from V and 0 bases from J, the junction kept 10 bases outside the gene matches. Looked up from germline, CDR1 is MDHEN and CDR2 is SYDVKM. CDR3 amino acids: CASQTGVPRSYEQYF. In DNA, the CDR3 is TGTGCCAGCCAAACAGGGGTTCCTCGCTCCTACGAGCAGTACTTC.

This chain joins TRBV5-1 and TRBJ2-2; possibly TRBD1 for D (6 bases). CDR1 and CDR2 (germline): SGHRS, YFSETQ. The CDR3 spans 14 residues. V shed 7 bases and J shed 4 bases, with 14 bases lying between them. The CDR3 DNA reads as TGCGCCAGCTCTTTCGACAGGAGCACCGGGGAGCTGTTTTTT. This sequence encodes CASSFDRSTGELFF.

In its sample, this clonotype was seen many times. This chain uses TRBV12-3 or TRBV12-4 with TRBJ2-5, with a weak D call TRBD2 (5 bases). V lost 6 bases to trimming and J lost 1 base, with 9 bases between them. There are 13 residues in the CDR3. For the CDR3, the DNA is TGTGCCAGCAGACCGGACTCCCAAGAGACCCAGTACTTC. Translating it yields CASRPDSQETQYF.